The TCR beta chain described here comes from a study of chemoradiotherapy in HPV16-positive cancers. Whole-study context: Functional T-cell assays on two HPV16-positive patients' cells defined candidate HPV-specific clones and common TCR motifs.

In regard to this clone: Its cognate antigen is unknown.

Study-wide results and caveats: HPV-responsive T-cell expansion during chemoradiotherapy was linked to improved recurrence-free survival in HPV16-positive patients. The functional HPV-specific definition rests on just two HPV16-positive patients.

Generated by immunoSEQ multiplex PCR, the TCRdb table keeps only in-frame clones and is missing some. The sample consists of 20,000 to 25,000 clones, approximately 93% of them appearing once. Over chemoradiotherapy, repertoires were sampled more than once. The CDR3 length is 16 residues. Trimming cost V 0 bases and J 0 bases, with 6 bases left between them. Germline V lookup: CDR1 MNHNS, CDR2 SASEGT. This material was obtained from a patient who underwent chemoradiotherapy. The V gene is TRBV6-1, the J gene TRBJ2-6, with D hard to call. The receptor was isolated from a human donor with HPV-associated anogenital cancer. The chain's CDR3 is CASSEALGSGANVLTF. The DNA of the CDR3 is TGTGCCAGCAGTGAAGCGTTAGGCTCTGGGGCCAACGTCCTGACTTTC.